This T cell receptor beta chain comes out of a study of T cells in Graves' hyperthyroidism and ophthalmopathy. Study results and limitations: Ophthalmopathy was identified by the model a median approximately six months ahead of onset. Most clonotypes expanded in the thyroid (above 0.001) were also present in blood.

Researchers amplified the TCR beta CDR3 regions from RNA transcripts. The HTBI primer set served for first-round RT-PCR of the TCR CDR3. TCRdb analysed the multiplex PCR reads with MiXCR anew, one entry per CDR3 protein. The sample shows about 270,000 distinct CDR3 sequences, around 20% of them seen only once. The CDR3 is 14 residues long. Germline CDR1 MNHNS, CDR2 SASEGT. V was clipped by 8 bases and J by 6 bases, with 20 bases between them. Concerning this clonotype: Its matching antigen is unknown.

The TCR originated in a young man with Graves' ophthalmopathy. The V gene is TRBV6-1, the J gene TRBJ2-7, with D possibly matching TRBD2 (6 bases). Sequenced material: blood. CDR3 in amino acids: CASGRDGFVVEQYF. CDR3 coding DNA: TGTGCCAGCGGGCGGGACGGTTTTGTGGTCGAGCAGTACTTC.